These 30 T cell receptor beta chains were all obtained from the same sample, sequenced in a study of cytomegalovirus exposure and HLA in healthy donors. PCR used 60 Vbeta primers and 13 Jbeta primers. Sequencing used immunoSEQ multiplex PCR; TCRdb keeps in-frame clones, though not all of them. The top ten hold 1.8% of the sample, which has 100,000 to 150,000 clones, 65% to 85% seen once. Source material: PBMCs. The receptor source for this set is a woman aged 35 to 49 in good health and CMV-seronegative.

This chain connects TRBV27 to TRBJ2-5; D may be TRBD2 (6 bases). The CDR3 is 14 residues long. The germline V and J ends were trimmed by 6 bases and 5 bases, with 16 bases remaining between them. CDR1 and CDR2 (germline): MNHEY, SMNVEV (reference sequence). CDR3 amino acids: CASSLRDSGETQYF. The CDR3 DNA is TGTGCCAGCAGCCTCCGGGACTCGGGCGAGACCCAGTACTTC.

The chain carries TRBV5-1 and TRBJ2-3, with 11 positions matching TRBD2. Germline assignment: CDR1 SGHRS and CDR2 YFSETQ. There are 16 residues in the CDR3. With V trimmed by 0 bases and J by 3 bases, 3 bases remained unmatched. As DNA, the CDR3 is TGCGCCAGCAGCTTGGCAACTAGCGGGGGAACAGATACGCAGTATTTT. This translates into CASSLATSGGTDTQYF.

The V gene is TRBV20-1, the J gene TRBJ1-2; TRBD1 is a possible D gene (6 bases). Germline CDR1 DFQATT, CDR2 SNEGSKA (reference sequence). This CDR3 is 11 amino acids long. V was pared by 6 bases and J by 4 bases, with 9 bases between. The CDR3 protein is CSARQVYGYTF. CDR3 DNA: TGCAGTGCAAGACAGGTCTATGGCTACACCTTC.

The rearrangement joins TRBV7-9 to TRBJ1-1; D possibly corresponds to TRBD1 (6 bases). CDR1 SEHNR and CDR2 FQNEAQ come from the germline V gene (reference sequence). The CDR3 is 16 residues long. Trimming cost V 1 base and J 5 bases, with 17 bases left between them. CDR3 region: CASSLEASGERTEAFF. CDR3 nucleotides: TGTGCCAGCAGCTTAGAGGCTTCAGGGGAGAGGACTGAAGCTTTCTTT.

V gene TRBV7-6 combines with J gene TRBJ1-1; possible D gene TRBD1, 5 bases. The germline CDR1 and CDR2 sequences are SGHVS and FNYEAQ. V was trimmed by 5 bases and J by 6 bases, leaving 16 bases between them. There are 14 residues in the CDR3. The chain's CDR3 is CASSIGGVAAEAFF. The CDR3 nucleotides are TGTGCCAGCAGCATCGGGGGGGTAGCGGCTGAAGCTTTCTTT. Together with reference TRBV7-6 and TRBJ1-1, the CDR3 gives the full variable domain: GAGVSQSPRYKVTKRGQDVALRCDPISGHVSLYWYRQALGQGPEFLTYFNYEAQQDKSGLPNDRFSAERPEGSISTLTIQRTEQRDSAMYRCASSIGGVAAEAFFGQGTRLTVV.

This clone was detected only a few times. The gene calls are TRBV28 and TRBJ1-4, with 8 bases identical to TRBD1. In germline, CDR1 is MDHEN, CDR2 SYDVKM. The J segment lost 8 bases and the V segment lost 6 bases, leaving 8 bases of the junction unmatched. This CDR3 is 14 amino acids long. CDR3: CASSQTGDGEKLFF. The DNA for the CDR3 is TGTGCCAGCAGCCAGACAGGGGACGGGGAAAAACTGTTTTTT.

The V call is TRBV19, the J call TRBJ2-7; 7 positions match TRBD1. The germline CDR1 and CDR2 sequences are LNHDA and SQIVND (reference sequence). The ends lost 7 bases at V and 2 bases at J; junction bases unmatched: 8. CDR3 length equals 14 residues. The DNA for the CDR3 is TGTGCCAGTAAGCCCCCGGGGACAGCCTACGAGCAGTACTTC. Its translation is CASKPPGTAYEQYF.

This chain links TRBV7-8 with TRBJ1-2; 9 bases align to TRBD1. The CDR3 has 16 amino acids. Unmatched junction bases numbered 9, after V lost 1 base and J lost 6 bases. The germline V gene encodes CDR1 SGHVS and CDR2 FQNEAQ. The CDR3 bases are TGTGCCAGCAGCTTAGGTGTGGGGACAGGGAAGGATGGCTACACCTTC. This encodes CASSLGVGTGKDGYTF.

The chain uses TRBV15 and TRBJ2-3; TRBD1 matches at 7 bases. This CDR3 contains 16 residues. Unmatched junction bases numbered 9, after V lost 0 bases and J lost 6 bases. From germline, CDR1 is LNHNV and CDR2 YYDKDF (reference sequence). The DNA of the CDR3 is TGTGCCACCAGCAGAGATTTGGCAGGGGGTTCCGATACGCAGTATTTT. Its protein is CATSRDLAGGSDTQYF.

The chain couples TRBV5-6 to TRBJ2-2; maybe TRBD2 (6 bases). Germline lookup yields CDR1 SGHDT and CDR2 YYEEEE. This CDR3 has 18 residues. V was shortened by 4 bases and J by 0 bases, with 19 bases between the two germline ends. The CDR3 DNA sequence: TGTGCCAGCAGCCCCGCGTGGGGGGTCCCCCCGAACACCGGGGAGCTGTTTTTT. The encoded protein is CASSPAWGVPPNTGELFF.

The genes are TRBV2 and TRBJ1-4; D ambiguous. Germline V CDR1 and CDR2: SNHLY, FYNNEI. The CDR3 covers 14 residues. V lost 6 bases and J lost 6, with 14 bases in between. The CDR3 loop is CASRRSVLDEKLFF. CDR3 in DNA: TGTGCCAGCAGGCGCTCGGTGTTAGATGAAAAACTGTTTTTT.

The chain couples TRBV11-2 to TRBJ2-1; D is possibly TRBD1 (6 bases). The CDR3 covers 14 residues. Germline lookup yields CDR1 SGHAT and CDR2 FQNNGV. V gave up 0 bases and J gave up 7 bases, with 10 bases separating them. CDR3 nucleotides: TGTGCCAGCAGCTTAGATCAAGGGACAAATGAGCAGTTCTTC. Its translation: CASSLDQGTNEQFF.

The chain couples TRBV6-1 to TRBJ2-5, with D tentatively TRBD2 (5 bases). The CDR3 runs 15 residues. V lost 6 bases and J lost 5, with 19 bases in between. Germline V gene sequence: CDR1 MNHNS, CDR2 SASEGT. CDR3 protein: CASSLFRGLGETQYF. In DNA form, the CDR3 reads TGTGCCAGCAGCCTCTTTAGAGGGCTCGGGGAGACCCAGTACTTC.

The DNA for the CDR3 is TGTGCCAGTTCCGCCGGACTAGCGGGAACCCTGGCCTACGAGCAGTACTTC. Translating gives CASSAGLAGTLAYEQYF. This chain joins TRBV28 and TRBJ2-7, with 12 bases lining up with TRBD2. The CDR3 loop spans 17 amino acids. With 9 bases clipped from V and 2 bases from J, the junction kept 14 bases outside the gene matches. Per germline, CDR1 MDHEN and CDR2 SYDVKM.

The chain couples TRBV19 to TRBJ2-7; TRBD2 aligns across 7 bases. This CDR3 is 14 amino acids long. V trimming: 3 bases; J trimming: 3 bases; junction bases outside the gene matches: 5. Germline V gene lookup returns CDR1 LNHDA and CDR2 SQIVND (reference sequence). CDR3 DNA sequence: TGTGCCAGTAGTATCGGACTAGTAGACTACGAGCAGTACTTC. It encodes CASSIGLVDYEQYF.

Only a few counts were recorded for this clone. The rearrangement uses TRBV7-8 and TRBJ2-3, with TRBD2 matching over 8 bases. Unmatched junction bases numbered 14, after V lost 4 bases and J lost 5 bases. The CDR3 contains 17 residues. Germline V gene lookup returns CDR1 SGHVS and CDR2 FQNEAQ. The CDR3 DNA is TGTGCCAGCAGCTCACCCGTGCCGGGAGGGCCGATAGATACGCAGTATTTT. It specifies CASSSPVPGGPIDTQYF.

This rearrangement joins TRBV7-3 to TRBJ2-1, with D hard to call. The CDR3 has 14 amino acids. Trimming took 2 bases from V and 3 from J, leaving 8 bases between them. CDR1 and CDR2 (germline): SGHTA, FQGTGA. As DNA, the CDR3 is TGTGCCAGCAGCTTAGGAGATAACTACAATGAGCAGTTCTTC. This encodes CASSLGDNYNEQFF. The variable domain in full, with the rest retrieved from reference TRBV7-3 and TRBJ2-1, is GAGVSQTPSNKVTEKGKYVELRCDPISGHTALYWYRQSLGQGPEFLIYFQGTGAADDSGLPNDRFFAVRPEGSVSTLKIQRTERGDSAVYLCASSLGDNYNEQFFGPGTRLTVL.

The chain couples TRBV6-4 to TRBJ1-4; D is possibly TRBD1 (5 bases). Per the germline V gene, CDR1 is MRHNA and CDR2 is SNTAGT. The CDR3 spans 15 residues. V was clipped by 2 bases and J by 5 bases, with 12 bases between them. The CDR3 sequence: CASSDPGGVNEKLFF. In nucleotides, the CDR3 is TGTGCCAGCAGTGACCCCGGGGGGGTCAATGAAAAACTGTTTTTT.

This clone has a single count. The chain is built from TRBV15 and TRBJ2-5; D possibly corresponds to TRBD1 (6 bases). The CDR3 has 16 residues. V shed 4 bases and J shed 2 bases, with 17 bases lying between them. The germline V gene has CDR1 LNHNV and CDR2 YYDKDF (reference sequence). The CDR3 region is CATSTILTGGQETQYF. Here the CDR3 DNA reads TGTGCCACCAGCACTATACTGACAGGTGGTCAAGAGACCCAGTACTTC.

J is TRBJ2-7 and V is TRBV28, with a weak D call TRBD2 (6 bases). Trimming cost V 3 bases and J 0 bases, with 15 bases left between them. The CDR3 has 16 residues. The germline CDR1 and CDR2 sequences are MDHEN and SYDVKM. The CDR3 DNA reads TGTGCCAGCAGTTTGGGGAGGCCAGGGATCTCCTACGAGCAGTACTTC. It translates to CASSLGRPGISYEQYF.

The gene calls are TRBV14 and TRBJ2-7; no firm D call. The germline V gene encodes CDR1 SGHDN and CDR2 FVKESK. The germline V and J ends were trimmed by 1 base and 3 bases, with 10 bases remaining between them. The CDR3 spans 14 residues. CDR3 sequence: CASSQVGQFYEQYF. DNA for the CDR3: TGTGCCAGCAGCCAAGTGGGCCAGTTCTACGAGCAGTACTTC. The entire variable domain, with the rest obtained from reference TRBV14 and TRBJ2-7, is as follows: EAGVTQFPSHSVIEKGQTVTLRCDPISGHDNLYWYRRVMGKEIKFLLHFVKESKQDESGMPNNRFLAERTGGTYSTLKVQPAELEDSGVYFCASSQVGQFYEQYFGPGTRLTVT.

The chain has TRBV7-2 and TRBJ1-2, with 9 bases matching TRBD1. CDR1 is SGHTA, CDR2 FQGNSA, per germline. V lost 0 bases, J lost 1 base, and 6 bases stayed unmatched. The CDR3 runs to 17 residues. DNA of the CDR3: TGTGCCAGCAGCTTAGCCGGGACAGGGTCCAGTAACTATGGCTACACCTTC. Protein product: CASSLAGTGSSNYGYTF.

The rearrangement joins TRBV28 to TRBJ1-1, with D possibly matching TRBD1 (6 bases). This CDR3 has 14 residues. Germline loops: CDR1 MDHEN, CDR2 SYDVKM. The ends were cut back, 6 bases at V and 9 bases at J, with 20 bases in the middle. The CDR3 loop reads CASRGGGSIDKAFF. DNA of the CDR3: TGTGCCAGCAGAGGGGGAGGGTCAATCGACAAAGCTTTCTTT.

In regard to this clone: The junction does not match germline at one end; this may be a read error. The CDR3 region has the DNA TGTGCCAGCAGCCCAGGGGGCGGCTCTGGGGCCAACGGCCTGACTTTC. As protein: CASSPGGGSGANGLTF. The chain employs TRBV5-4 and TRBJ2-6, with 8 bases fitting TRBD1. Germline values: CDR1 SGHNT, CDR2 YYREEE (reference sequence). The CDR3 consists of 16 residues.

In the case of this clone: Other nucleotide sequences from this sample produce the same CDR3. The CDR3 sequence is CASSSGTGGYEQYF. CDR3 sequence (DNA): TGTGCCAGCAGCTCCGGGACAGGGGGCTACGAGCAGTACTTC. J is TRBJ2-7 and V is TRBV7-6; TRBD1 matches 11 bases. V was clipped by 4 bases and J by 3 bases; unmatched bases: 2. The germline gives CDR1 SGHVS, CDR2 FNYEAQ. The CDR3 loop spans 14 amino acids.

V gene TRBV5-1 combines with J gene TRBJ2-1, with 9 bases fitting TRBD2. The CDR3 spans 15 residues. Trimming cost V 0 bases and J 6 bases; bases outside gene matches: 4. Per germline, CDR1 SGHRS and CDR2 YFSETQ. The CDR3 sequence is CASSLAWGLANEQFF. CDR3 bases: TGCGCCAGCAGCTTGGCCTGGGGACTAGCCAATGAGCAGTTCTTC.

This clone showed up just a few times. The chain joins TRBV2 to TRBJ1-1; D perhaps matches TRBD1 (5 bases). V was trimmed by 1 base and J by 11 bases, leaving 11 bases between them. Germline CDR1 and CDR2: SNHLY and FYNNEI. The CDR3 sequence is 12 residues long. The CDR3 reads CASSEVGGDAFF. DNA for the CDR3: TGTGCCAGCAGTGAAGTAGGAGGGGACGCTTTCTTT.

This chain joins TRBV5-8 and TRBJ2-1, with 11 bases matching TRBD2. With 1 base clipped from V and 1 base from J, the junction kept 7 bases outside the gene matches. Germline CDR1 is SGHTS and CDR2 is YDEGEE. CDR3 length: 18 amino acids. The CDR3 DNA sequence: TGTGCCAGCAGCTTGCTTGGGCTAGCGGGGGGTTCCTACAATGAGCAGTTCTTC. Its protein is CASSLLGLAGGSYNEQFF.

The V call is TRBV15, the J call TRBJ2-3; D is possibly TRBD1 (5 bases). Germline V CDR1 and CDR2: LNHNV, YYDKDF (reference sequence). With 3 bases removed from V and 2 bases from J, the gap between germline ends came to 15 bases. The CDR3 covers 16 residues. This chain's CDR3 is CATSSGVGVVTDTQYF. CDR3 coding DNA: TGTGCCACCAGCAGTGGGGTAGGGGTTGTCACAGATACGCAGTATTTT.

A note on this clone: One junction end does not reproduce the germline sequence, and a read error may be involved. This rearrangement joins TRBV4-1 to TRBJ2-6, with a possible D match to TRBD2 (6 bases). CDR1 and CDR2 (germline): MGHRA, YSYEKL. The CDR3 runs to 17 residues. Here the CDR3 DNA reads TGCGCCAGCAGCCACACCCGCGGGGACTCTGGGGCCAACGGCCTGACTTTC. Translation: CASSHTRGDSGANGLTF.